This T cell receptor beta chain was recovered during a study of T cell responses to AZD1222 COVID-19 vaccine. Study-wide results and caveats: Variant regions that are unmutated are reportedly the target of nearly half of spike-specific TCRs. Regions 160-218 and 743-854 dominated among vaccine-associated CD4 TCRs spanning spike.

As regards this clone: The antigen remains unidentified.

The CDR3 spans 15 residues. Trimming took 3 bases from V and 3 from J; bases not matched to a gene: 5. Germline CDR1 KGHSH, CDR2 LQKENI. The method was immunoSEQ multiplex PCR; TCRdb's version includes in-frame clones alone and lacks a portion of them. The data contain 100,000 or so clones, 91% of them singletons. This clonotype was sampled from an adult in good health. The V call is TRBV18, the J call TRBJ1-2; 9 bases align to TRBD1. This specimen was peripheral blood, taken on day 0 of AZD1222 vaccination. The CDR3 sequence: CASSPTGTGHYGYTF. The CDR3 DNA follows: TGTGCCAGCTCACCGACCGGGACAGGGCACTATGGCTACACCTTC.